This T cell receptor (beta chain) originates from a study of T cells after posttransplantation cyclophosphamide. Study-wide results and caveats: Recipient CMV seropositivity and CMV reactivation strongly tracked TRB clonality. Later post-transplant blood repertoires were often dominated by donor CD8+ memory clones. TRB overlap between skin or GI tissue T cells and blood was limited.

Cyclophosphamide on days +3 and +4 followed busulfan-fludarabine conditioning and a marrow graft. The CDR3 runs to 14 residues. Trimming removed 4 bases from V and 9 bases from J; junction bases left unmatched: 10. Germline-derived CDR1 and CDR2 are SGHNT and YENEEA. The repertoire was sequenced with immunoSEQ multiplex PCR; TCRdb's copy has only in-frame clones and lacks some. The sample counts about 4,100 clones, none seen once; the ten largest own over 10%. This clone was detected only a few times. Its antigen is unknown. The sequence was obtained from a female patient aged 18 to 29 who received an allogeneic stem cell transplant from an unrelated donor, was CMV-positive, and had acute GVHD only. Certain T cells may be donor cells from the graft. The chain has TRBV11-3 and TRBJ2-7, with 9 bases that match TRBD1. The sample in question was PBMCs, obtained after allogeneic stem cell transplant with posttransplant cyclophosphamide. The CDR3 coding sequence is TGTGCCAGCAGCTCCGGGACAGGGTTCCACGGGCAGTACTTC. This codes for CASSSGTGFHGQYF.